This T cell receptor beta chain originates from a study of T cell repertoires in cytomegalovirus infection. Background on the study: CMV infection plus the matching HLA type was flagged by public TCR beta signatures. Study-wide results and caveats: The ex vivo response was dominated by HLA-C-restricted CMV-specific TCR beta clonotypes.

Germline loops: CDR1 SNHLY, CDR2 FYNNEI. The V end was cut by 6 bases, the J end by 0 bases, with 11 bases between. CDR3 length equals 14 residues. Comment on this clonotype: Its antigen is not known.

TCRdb passed the reads through MiXCR, listing each CDR3 protein once. The table includes a few hundred thousand distinct CDR3 sequences, under 20% detected once. The sequenced sample consisted of PBMCs. The TCR was taken from a human donor in good health (CMV status not recorded). Some clones in this sample may be carry-over from other donors' samples. The chain recombines TRBV2 with TRBJ1-2; D is unclear. The CDR3, as DNA: TGTGCCAGCAGCCACCGTCCCCCTAACTATGGCTACACCTTC. Translating it yields CASSHRPPNYGYTF.